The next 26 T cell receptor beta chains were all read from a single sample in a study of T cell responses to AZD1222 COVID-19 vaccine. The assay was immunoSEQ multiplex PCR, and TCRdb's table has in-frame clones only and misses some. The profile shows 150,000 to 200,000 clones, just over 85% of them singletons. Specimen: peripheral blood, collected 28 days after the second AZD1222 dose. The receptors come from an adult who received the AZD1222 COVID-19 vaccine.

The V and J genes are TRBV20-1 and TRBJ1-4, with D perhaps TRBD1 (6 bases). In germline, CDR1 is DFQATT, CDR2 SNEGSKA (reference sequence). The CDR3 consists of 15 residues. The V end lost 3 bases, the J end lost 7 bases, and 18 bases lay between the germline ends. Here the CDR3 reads CSASADRGVGEKLFF. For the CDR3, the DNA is TGCAGTGCTAGTGCCGATAGGGGGGTGGGTGAAAAACTGTTTTTT.

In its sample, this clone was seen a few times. Here the CDR3 DNA reads TGTGCCTGGAGGGGAGGTCGCAATCAGCCCCAGCATTTT. Translated: CAWRGGRNQPQHF. This chain joins TRBV30 and TRBJ1-5; D not resolved. The CDR3 contains 13 residues. V lost 3 bases and J 2 bases, leaving 8 bases between the germline ends. Germline-derived CDR1 and CDR2 are GTSNPN and SVGIG (reference sequence).

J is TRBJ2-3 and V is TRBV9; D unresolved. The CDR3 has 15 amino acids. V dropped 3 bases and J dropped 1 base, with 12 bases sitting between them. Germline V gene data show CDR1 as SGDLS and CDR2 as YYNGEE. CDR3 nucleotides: TGTGCCAGCAGCGAATCCTTAGCTCGCACAGATACGCAGTATTTT. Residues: CASSESLARTDTQYF.

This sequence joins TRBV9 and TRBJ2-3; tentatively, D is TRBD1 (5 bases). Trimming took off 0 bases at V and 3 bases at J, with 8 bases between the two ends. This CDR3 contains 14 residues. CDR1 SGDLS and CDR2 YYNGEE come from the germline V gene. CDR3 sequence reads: CASSVGRETDTQYF. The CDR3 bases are TGTGCCAGCAGCGTAGGCAGGGAAACAGATACGCAGTATTTT.

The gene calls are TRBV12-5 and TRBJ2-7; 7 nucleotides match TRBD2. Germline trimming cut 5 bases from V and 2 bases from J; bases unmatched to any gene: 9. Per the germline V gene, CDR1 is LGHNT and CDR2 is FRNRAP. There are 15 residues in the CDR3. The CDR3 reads CASGPRASGAYEQYF. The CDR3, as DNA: TGTGCTAGTGGTCCCCGGGCTAGCGGCGCCTACGAGCAGTACTTC.

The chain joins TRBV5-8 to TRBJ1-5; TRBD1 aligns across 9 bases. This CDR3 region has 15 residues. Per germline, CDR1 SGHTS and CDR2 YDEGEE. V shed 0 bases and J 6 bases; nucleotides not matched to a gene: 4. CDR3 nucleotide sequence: TGTGCCAGCAGCTTGGAAGACAGGGGGTCTCAGCCCCAGCATTTT. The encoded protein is CASSLEDRGSQPQHF. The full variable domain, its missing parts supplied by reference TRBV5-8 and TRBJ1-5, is EAGVTQSPTHLIKTRGQQATLRCSPISGHTSVYWYQQALGLGLQFLLWYDEGEERNRGNFPPRFSGRQFPNYSSELNVNALELEDSALYLCASSLEDRGSQPQHFGDGTRLSIL.

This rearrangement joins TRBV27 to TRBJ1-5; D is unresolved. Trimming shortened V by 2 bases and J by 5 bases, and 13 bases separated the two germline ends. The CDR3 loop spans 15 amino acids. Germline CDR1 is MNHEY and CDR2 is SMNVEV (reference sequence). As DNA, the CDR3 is TGTGCCAGCAGTTTACGGCCCTTTGTCGATCAGCCCCAGCATTTT. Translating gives CASSLRPFVDQPQHF.

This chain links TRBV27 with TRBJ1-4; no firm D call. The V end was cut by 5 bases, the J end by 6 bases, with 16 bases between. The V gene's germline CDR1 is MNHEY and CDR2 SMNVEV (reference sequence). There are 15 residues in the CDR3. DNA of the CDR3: TGTGCCAGCAGTCCTTGGGCCGGGAGGGATGAAAAACTGTTTTTT. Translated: CASSPWAGRDEKLFF.

The CDR3 loop reads CASRGNWREQYF. The CDR3 DNA follows: TGTGCCAGCAGGGGTAATTGGCGCGAGCAGTACTTC. V is TRBV27 and J is TRBJ2-7; D is unresolved. This CDR3 has 12 residues. V was pared by 6 bases and J by 6 bases, with 12 bases between. The V gene's germline CDR1 is MNHEY and CDR2 SMNVEV (reference sequence).

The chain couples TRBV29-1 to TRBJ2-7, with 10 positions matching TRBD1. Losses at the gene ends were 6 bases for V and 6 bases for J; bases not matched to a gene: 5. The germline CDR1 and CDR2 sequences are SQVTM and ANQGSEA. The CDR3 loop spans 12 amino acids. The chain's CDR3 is CSVGTGVIEQYF. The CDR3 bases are TGCAGCGTGGGGACAGGGGTCATCGAGCAGTACTTC.

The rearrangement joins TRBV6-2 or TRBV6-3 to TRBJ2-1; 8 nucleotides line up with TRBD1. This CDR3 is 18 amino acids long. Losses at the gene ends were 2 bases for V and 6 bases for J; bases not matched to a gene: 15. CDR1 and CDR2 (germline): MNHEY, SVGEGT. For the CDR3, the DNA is TGTGCCAGCAGTTACCCGAAGAACAGGGGGTGGATTATCAATGAGCAGTTCTTC. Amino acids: CASSYPKNRGWIINEQFF.

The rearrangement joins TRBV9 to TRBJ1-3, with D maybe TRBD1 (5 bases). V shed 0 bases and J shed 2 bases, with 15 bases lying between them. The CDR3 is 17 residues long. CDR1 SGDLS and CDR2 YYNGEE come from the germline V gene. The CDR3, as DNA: TGTGCCAGCAGCGTAGAGCTCAGGGCCACAACTGGAAACACCATATATTTT. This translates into CASSVELRATTGNTIYF.

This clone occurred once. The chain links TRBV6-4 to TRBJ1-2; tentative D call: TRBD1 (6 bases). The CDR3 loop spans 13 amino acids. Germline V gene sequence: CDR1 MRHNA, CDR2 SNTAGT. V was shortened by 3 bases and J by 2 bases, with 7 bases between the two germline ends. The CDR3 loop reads CASSETGNYGYTF. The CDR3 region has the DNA TGTGCCAGCAGTGAAACAGGGAACTATGGCTACACCTTC.

CDR3 coding DNA: TGCGCCAGCAGCTCCGGACTAGACACAGATACGCAGTATTTT. It translates to CASSSGLDTDTQYF. The V call is TRBV5-1, the J call TRBJ2-3; 7 positions agree with TRBD2. The germline V gene has CDR1 SGHRS and CDR2 YFSETQ. This CDR3 region has 14 residues. Losses at the gene ends were 3 bases for V and 2 bases for J; bases not matched to a gene: 3.

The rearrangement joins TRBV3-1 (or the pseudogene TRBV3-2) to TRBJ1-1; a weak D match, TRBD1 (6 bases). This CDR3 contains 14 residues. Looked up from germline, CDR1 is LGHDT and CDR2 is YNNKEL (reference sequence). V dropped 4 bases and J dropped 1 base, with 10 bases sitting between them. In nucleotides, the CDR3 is TGTGCCAGCAGCCCGGGACACCCGAACACTGAAGCTTTCTTT. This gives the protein CASSPGHPNTEAFF.

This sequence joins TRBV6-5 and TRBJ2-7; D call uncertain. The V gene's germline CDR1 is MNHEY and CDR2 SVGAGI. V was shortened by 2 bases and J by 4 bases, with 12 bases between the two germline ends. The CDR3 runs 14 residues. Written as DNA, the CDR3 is TGTGCCAGCAGTTACGGAAAGGCTCGATACGAGCAGTACTTC. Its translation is CASSYGKARYEQYF.

This CDR3 is CASSGQGWEQYF. The DNA for the CDR3 is TGTGCCAGCAGCGGACAGGGTTGGGAGCAGTACTTC. This rearrangement joins TRBV9 to TRBJ2-7; 7 bases are a match to TRBD1. The CDR3 consists of 12 residues. J gave up 7 bases and V 3 bases, and 4 bases lay outside the gene matches. Per the germline V gene, CDR1 is SGDLS and CDR2 is YYNGEE.

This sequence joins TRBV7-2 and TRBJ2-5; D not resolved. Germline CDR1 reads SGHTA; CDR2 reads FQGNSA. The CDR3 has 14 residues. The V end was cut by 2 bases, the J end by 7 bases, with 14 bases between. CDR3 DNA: TGTGCCAGCAGCTTAAGTTCTGAGTGGTCGACCCAGTACTTC. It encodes CASSLSSEWSTQYF.

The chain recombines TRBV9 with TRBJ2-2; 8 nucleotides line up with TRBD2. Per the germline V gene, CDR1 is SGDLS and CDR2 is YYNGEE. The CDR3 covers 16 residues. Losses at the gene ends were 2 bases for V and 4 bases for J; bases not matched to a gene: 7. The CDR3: CASSVTYRGGTGELFF. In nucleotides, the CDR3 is TGTGCCAGCAGCGTGACCTATCGGGGGGGCACCGGGGAGCTGTTTTTT. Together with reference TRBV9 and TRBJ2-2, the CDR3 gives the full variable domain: DSGVTQTPKHLITATGQRVTLRCSPRSGDLSVYWYQQSLDQGLQFLIQYYNGEERAKGNILERFSAQQFPDLHSELNLSSLELGDSALYFCASSVTYRGGTGELFFGEGSRLTVL.

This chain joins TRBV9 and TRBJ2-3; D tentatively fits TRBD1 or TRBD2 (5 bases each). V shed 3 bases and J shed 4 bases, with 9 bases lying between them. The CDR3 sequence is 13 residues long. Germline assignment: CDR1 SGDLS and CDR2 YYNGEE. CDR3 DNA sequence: TGTGCCAGCAGCGCTCCGGGGCCAGATACGCAGTATTTT. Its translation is CASSAPGPDTQYF. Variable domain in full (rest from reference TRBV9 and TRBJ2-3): DSGVTQTPKHLITATGQRVTLRCSPRSGDLSVYWYQQSLDQGLQFLIQYYNGEERAKGNILERFSAQQFPDLHSELNLSSLELGDSALYFCASSAPGPDTQYFGPGTRLTVL.

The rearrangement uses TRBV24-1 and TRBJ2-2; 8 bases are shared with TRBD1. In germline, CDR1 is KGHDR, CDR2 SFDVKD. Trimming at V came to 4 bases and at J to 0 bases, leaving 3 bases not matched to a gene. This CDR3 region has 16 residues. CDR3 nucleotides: TGTGCCACCAGTGACCCAGGGGGCCCGAACACCGGGGAGCTGTTTTTT. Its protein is CATSDPGGPNTGELFF.

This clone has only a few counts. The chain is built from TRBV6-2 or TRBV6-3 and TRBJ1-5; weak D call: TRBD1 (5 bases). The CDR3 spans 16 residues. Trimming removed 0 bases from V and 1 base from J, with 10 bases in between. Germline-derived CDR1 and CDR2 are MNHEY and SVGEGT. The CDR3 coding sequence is TGTGCCAGCAGTTACTCCCGACAGATGAGCAATCAGCCCCAGCATTTT. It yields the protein CASSYSRQMSNQPQHF.

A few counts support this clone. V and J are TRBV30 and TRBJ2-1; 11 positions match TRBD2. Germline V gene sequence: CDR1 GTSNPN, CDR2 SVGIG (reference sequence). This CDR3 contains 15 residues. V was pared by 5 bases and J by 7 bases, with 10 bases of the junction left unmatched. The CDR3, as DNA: TGTGCCTGGTTGACCGGGACTAGCGGTGTGAATGAGCAGTTCTTC. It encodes CAWLTGTSGVNEQFF.

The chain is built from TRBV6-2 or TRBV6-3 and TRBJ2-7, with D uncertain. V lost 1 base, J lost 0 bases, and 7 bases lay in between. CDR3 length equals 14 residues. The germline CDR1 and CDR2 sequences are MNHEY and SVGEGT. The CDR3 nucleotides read TGTGCCAGCAGTTACTTGCTTCGCTCCTACGAGCAGTACTTC. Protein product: CASSYLLRSYEQYF.

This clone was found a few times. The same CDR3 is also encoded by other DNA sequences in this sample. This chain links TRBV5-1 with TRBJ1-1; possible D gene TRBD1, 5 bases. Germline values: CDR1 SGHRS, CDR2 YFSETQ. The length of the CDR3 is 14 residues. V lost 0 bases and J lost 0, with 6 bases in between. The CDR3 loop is CASSLGGMNTEAFF. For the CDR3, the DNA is TGCGCCAGCAGCTTGGGGGGGATGAACACTGAAGCTTTCTTT.

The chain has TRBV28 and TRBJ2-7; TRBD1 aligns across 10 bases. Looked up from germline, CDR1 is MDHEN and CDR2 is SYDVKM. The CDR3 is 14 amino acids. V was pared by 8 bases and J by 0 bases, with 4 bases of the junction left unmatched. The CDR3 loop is CASGDRGPSYEQYF. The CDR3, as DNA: TGTGCCAGCGGTGACAGGGGGCCCTCCTACGAGCAGTACTTC. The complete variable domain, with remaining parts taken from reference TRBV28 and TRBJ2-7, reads DVKVTQSSRYLVKRTGEKVFLECVQDMDHENMFWYRQDPGLGLRLIYFSYDVKMKEKGDIPEGYSVSREKKERFSLILESASTNQTSMYLCASGDRGPSYEQYFGPGTRLTVT.